This TCR beta chain was profiled in a study of blood T cell repertoires in COVID-19. The overall study: From the United States, Italy and Spain came samples of acute and convalescent COVID-19. T cells, B-cell-depleted T cells, or PBMCs provided the cDNA or gDNA that served as material.

The germline V gene encodes CDR1 SEHNR and CDR2 FQNEAQ (reference sequence). V lost 4 bases to trimming and J lost 5 bases; unmatched junction nucleotides: 7. The CDR3 is made up of 14 amino acids. The authors' processing: It was from reference gene primer amplification that nucleated cell counts were estimated. Libraries were prepared by immunoSEQ multiplex PCR; TCRdb keeps only in-frame clonotypes and omits some of them. V and J calls and clone size are those listed in that table; D and trimming were worked out from the DNA. The table lists approximately 240,000 clones, roughly 85% of them singletons.

The sample consisted of peripheral blood. The receptor comes from a young woman who had recovered from COVID-19. The chain joins TRBV7-9 to TRBJ2-7, with 8 bases fitting TRBD1. CDR3 loop: CASSSDRESHEQYF. The CDR3 DNA reads TGTGCCAGCAGCTCGGACAGGGAATCCCACGAGCAGTACTTC. The whole variable domain, filled in from reference TRBV7-9 and TRBJ2-7, reads DTGVSQNPRHKITKRGQNVTFRCDPISEHNRLYWYRQTLGQGPEFLTYFQNEAQLEKSRLLSDRFSAERPKGSFSTLEIQRTEQGDSAMYLCASSSDRESHEQYFGPGTRLTVT.